This T cell receptor (beta chain) is from a study of T cells after posttransplantation cyclophosphamide (dated by TCRdb to 2016 to 2017). About the full investigation: Using TRB sequencing, the study followed how the T cell repertoire rebuilt after myeloablative bone marrow transplantation with posttransplantation cyclophosphamide given as GVHD prophylaxis. Samples from about 37 PTCy-treated patients and 15 to 20 related bone marrow donors of those patients were subjected to antigen receptor sequencing. TRB sequencing was performed on blood from all 35 or so PTCy patients with 1-year posttransplant specimens. In 3 patients, TRB sequencing was also performed on up to about 3 more blood samples taken 2 to 5.2 years after transplant, and in a handful of patients, pretransplant blood was also TRB-sequenced. Because TRA and TRB clonality correlated tightly in some ten samples, later TCR analyses were limited to TRB. Public TRB sequences were checked against a database of over 3,600 sequences associated with responses to pathogens, tumor antigens, self-antigens and alloantigens. Overall study results and their limits: The TRB repertoires of T cells infiltrating skin or GI tract showed only limited overlap with the TRB repertoires of T cells in blood. Across approximately 45 patients, TRB clonality was highly associated with recipient CMV seropositivity and CMV reactivation, and diversity in PTCy patients was similar to diversity in CNI/methotrexate controls. Donor-recipient similarity was low at 1-2 months but rose over the first year, and later blood repertoires were often dominated by donor CD8+ memory clones.

Trimmed from V: 5 bases; trimmed from J: 0 bases; junction bases lacking a gene match: 10. The germline V gene (reference sequence) supplies CDR1 MNHEY and CDR2 SMNVEV. The CDR3, from cysteine to phenylalanine, totals 17 residues. The read is trimmed to its CDR3 DNA, 51 bases read in frame from base 1. The sample's treatment or condition label, in plain terms: high-dose cyclophosphamide on days +3 and +4 as single-agent GVHD prophylaxis. For conditioning, the PTCy patients got busulfan and fludarabine, then a related or unrelated marrow graft, followed by cyclophosphamide on days +3 and +4. PTCy-treated patients were drawn from a prospective multi-institutional clinical trial. Peripheral blood and bone marrow mononuclear cells were isolated by Ficoll-Hypaque density centrifugation and cryopreserved. This clone was counted many times. Its cognate antigen has yet to be identified. No qualities accompany the bases; no much larger clone lies one base away.

TRB sequencing was run on genomic DNA with either the immunoSEQ assay at survey resolution or the hsTCRB kit. Concerning the study's data processing: The immunoSEQ software was used for initial read processing, and the LymphoSeq R package was used for repertoire analyses. For each TRB dataset, clonality was calculated as 1 minus normalized Shannon entropy, and the Gini coefficient was computed as well. Phenotypes of unsorted samples were inferred by mapping TRB sequences from sorted subsets of the recipient or donor onto unsorted samples of the same recipient. TCRdb's version of the immuneACCESS table is confined to in-frame rearrangements and falls short of the full clone set. An unresolved V gene accounts for under half of the shortfall where checked; the remainder is of unknown origin. The V and J calls and the clone size are those of that table, but D and trimming were determined from the DNA. Listed for this sample are around 24,000 clones, none observed only a single time. Clones ranked in the top ten supply more than 1.5% of the sample.

The specimen was PBMCs, collected after allogeneic stem cell transplant with posttransplant cyclophosphamide. The V gene is TRBV27 and the J gene is TRBJ1-3, with 7 central nucleotides matching TRBD1. The receptor was isolated from a male patient under 35 who received an allogeneic stem cell transplant from a related donor, was CMV-positive, and had no GVHD. Following transplantation, part of the T cell population may be supplied by the graft donor rather than the patient. The nucleotides read TGTGCCAGCAGTCCCCAGACAGGGAGACTCTCTGGAAACACCATATATTTT. This is translated as CASSPQTGRLSGNTIYF.